This TCR beta chain appears in the sequencing data of a study of radiation and T cells in renal cell carcinoma. Study-wide points: Top tumor clonotypes rose in blood 2 weeks post-radiation, then contracted.

The assay was immunoSEQ multiplex PCR, and TCRdb's table has in-frame clones only and misses some. The table records around 81,000 clones, 85% of them present only once. Time point reported: blood 4 weeks post-SBRT, at nephrectomy. Treatment noted: 15 Gy SBRT to primary tumor, nephrectomy 4 weeks later. Nephrectomy followed 15 Gy stereotactic body radiation by 4 weeks. Serial blood draws occurred at baseline and 2 and 4 weeks post-SBRT. V lost 4 bases to trimming and J lost 5 bases, with 17 bases between them. The CDR3 totals 15 residues. CDR1 and CDR2 from the germline V gene are WNHNN and SYGVQD (reference sequence). Note on this clone: Its antigen is currently unknown.

V usage is TRBV10-1 and J usage is TRBJ1-1; no clear D. This sequence was found in a man aged 50 or older with renal cell carcinoma. Material: blood, obtained from a patient whose treatment included radiotherapy and nephrectomy. The CDR3 coding sequence is TGCGCCAGCAGTGCAAGCCGGAGCCCCGAAACTGAAGCTTTCTTT. This encodes CASSASRSPETEAFF.